The clone carrying this T cell receptor beta chain was found many times. The germline V gene has CDR1 SGHTA and CDR2 FQGTGA. This CDR3 has 14 amino acids. V was shortened by 1 base and J by 5 bases, with 9 bases between the two germline ends. Time point noted: longitudinal time-point 1 (baseline). The source of the sample is a study of neurological immune-mediated disorders. Synthesis of cDNA was performed by 5'RACE using 10-nucleotide random UMIs. TCRdb reanalysed the 5' RACE reads using MiXCR and keeps one entry per CDR3 protein. The sample carries tens of thousands of distinct CDR3 sequences, roughly 10% recorded once.

The TCR sequence derives from a man aged 30-40 years in good health. Sequencing used PBMCs. The V and J genes are TRBV7-3 and TRBJ2-1; D may be TRBD1 (6 bases). CDR3 in amino acids: CASSLMTGNNEQFF. CDR3 coding DNA: TGTGCCAGCAGCTTAATGACAGGCAACAATGAGCAGTTCTTC.